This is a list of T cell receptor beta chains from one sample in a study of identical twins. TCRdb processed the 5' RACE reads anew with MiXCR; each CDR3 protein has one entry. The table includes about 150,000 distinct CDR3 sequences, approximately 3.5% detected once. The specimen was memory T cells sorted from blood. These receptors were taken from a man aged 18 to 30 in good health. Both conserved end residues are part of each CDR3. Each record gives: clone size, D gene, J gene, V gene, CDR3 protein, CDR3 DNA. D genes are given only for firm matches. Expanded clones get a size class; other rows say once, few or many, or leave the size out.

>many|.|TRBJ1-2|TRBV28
CASTGEDYGYTF
TGTGCCAGCACTGGGGAGGATTATGGCTACACCTTC
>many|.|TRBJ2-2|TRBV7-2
CASSLGGGVELFF
TGTGCCAGCAGCTTAGGGGGTGGGGTGGAGCTGTTTTTT
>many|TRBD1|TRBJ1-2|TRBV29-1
CSVGTDSNGYTF
TGCAGCGTCGGGACAGACTCGAATGGCTACACCTTC
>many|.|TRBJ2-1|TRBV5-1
CASSKGRNEQFF
TGCGCCAGCAGCAAAGGGCGCAATGAGCAGTTCTTC
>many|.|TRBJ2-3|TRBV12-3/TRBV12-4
CASATDTQYF
TGTGCCAGCGCGACAGATACGCAGTATTTT
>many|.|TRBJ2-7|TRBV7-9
CASSLARGRDEQYF
TGTGCCAGCAGCTTAGCGAGAGGGCGCGACGAGCAGTACTTC
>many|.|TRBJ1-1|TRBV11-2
CASSFWGAEAFF
TGTGCCAGCAGCTTCTGGGGGGCTGAAGCTTTCTTT
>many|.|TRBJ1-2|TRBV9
CASSVAQADIYGYTF
TGTGCCAGCAGCGTAGCCCAGGCTGATATCTATGGCTACACCTTC
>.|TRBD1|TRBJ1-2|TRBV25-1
CASKGAQGYTF
TGTGCCAGCAAGGGGGCGCAGGGCTACACCTTC
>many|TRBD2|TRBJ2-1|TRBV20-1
CSAREYGTSHNEQFF
TGCAGTGCTAGAGAGTATGGGACTAGTCACAATGAGCAGTTCTTC
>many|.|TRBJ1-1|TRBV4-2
CASSQVQGSSTEAFF
TGTGCCAGCAGCCAAGTGCAGGGTTCGAGCACTGAAGCTTTCTTT
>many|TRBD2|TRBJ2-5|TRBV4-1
CASSLPSGRGKETQYF
TGCGCCAGCAGCCTGCCTAGCGGGAGAGGCAAGGAGACCCAGTACTTC
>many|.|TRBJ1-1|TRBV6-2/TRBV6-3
CASINSRGRATEAFF
TGTGCCAGCATTAATAGCCGGGGCAGGGCCACTGAAGCTTTCTTT
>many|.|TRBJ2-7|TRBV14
CASSQERGDPRYEQYF
TGTGCCAGCAGCCAAGAGAGAGGGGACCCAAGATACGAGCAGTACTTC
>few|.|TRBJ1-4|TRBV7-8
CASSRSQRATNEKLFF
TGTGCCAGCAGCCGGTCACAGCGGGCAACTAATGAAAAACTGTTTTTT
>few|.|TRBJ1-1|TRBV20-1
CSARGPGDTEAFF
TGCAGTGCTAGAGGTCCGGGGGATACTGAAGCTTTCTTT
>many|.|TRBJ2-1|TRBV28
CASTRLRGQSSYNEQFF
TGTGCCAGCACCCGTCTTAGAGGGCAGAGCTCCTACAATGAGCAGTTCTTC
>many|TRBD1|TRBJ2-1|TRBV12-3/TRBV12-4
CASSAGQGRIVEQFF
TGTGCCAGCAGCGCAGGACAGGGGCGGATTGTCGAGCAGTTCTTC
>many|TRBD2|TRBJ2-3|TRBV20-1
CSAVGLAGDTQYF
TGCAGTGCCGTCGGACTAGCGGGAGATACGCAGTATTTT
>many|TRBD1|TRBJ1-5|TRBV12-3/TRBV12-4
CASQNPGQGINQPQHF
TGTGCCAGCCAAAACCCGGGACAGGGGATAAATCAGCCCCAGCATTTT
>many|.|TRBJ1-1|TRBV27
CASSRGDSPTEAFF
TGTGCCAGCAGTCGAGGGGACTCCCCCACTGAAGCTTTCTTT
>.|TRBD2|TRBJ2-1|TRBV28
CASSPPTSGSYNEQFF
TGTGCCAGCAGTCCACCGACTAGCGGCTCCTACAATGAGCAGTTCTTC
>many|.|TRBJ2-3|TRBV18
CASSPNGGVDTQYF
TGTGCCAGCTCACCTAACGGGGGCGTGGATACGCAGTATTTT
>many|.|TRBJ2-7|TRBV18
CASSETQGYEQYF
TGTGCCAGCTCAGAAACACAGGGATACGAGCAGTACTTC
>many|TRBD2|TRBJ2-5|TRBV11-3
CASSPQKREGKTQYF
TGTGCCAGCAGCCCGCAAAAGCGGGAGGGAAAGACCCAGTACTTC
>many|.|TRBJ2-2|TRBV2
CASRLRAANTGELFF
TGTGCCAGCCGGCTTAGGGCCGCGAACACCGGGGAGCTGTTTTTT